This entry lists 17 T cell receptor beta chains sequenced from one sample in a study of T cell repertoires in cytomegalovirus infection (dated by TCRdb to 2018 to 2020). Sequencing used an Illumina HiSeq 1500. TCRdb reprocessed the public reads (quality trimming at Q25 with fastp, clone calling with MiXCR) and kept in-frame beta chains. A single entry per CDR3 protein holds the most common genes and DNA from its merged rows. Within this sample are about 490,000 distinct CDR3 sequences, with roughly 10% of them counted one time only. Roughly 10% of the sample rests with the top ten. The sample taken for sequencing was PBMCs. Receptor source: a human donor in good health (CMV status not recorded). Some clones in this sample may be carry-over from other donors' samples.

The sample holds many counts of this clonotype. The chain is built from TRBV5-1 and TRBJ2-2; 8 bases map to TRBD1. Per germline, CDR1 SGHRS and CDR2 YFSETQ. Trimming removed 1 base from V and 1 base from J; junction bases left unmatched: 3. CDR3 length equals 16 residues. The CDR3 DNA follows: TGCGCCAGCAGCTTGACCGGGACAGGGAACACCGGGGAGCTGTTTTTT. Translating gives CASSLTGTGNTGELFF.

This clonotype was observed many times. The chain carries TRBV5-4 and TRBJ2-1, with 7 bases fitting TRBD2. This CDR3 has 16 amino acids. After removal of 5 bases from V and 1 base from J, the junction contained 9 bases not matched to a gene. The germline V gene encodes CDR1 SGHNT and CDR2 YYREEE (reference sequence). The CDR3 nucleotides read TGTGCCAGCAGGGCAGGAGCGGGAAGGTCCTACAATGAGCAGTTCTTC. This gives the protein CASRAGAGRSYNEQFF.

This clonotype was observed many times. This chain links TRBV28 with TRBJ1-1, with D hard to call. Deletions cut 5 bases from V and 0 bases from J, with 13 bases between. The CDR3 is 15 amino acids. Germline V gives CDR1 MDHEN, CDR2 SYDVKM. The CDR3 DNA sequence: TGTGCCAGCAGTGGGGAGAAGGTGGTGAACACTGAAGCTTTCTTT. It encodes CASSGEKVVNTEAFF. The full variable domain, with the rest looked up from reference TRBV28 and TRBJ1-1, is DVKVTQSSRYLVKRTGEKVFLECVQDMDHENMFWYRQDPGLGLRLIYFSYDVKMKEKGDIPEGYSVSREKKERFSLILESASTNQTSMYLCASSGEKVVNTEAFFGQGTRLTVV.

This clonotype was counted a few times. This sequence joins TRBV25-1 and TRBJ2-4, with 7 positions matching TRBD1. V shed 7 bases and J 7 bases; nucleotides not matched to a gene: 13. The CDR3 runs to 15 residues. The germline V gene encodes CDR1 MGHDK and CDR2 SYGVNS. As DNA, the CDR3 is TGTGCCAGCACCGTAGGGGGCGGACACAATAACATTCAGTACTTC. Translation: CASTVGGGHNNIQYF.

The CDR3 protein is CASKLAGGPYNEQFF. The CDR3 DNA reads TGTGCCAGCAAGCTAGCGGGAGGGCCTTACAATGAGCAGTTCTTC. This chain uses TRBV6-5 with TRBJ2-1; 12 bases are a match to TRBD2. This CDR3 is 15 amino acids long. Germline assignment: CDR1 MNHEY and CDR2 SVGAGI. Trimming cost V 7 bases and J 4 bases; bases outside gene matches: 5.

In this sample, this clonotype turned up a few times. The J gene is TRBJ1-2, the V gene TRBV3-1; tentative D call: TRBD1 (6 bases). Per germline, CDR1 LGHDT and CDR2 YNNKEL (reference sequence). V lost 4 bases and J 5 bases, leaving 14 bases between the germline ends. CDR3 length: 14 residues. The CDR3 region is CASSPGHQGYGYTF. CDR3 nucleotide sequence: TGTGCCAGCAGCCCAGGCCATCAGGGGTATGGCTACACCTTC.

In this sample, this clonotype turned up many times. The chain combines TRBV11-2 with TRBJ2-2; 7 nucleotides match TRBD2. This CDR3 region has 13 residues. J was trimmed by 4 bases and V by 5 bases; bases with no gene match: 1. Germline assignment: CDR1 SGHAT and CDR2 FQNNGV. Here the CDR3 DNA reads TGTGCCAGCAGCCGCGGGGGCACCGGGGAGCTGTTTTTT. Protein: CASSRGGTGELFF.

This clonotype was picked up many times. The genes are TRBV5-4 and TRBJ2-7; D unresolved. In germline, CDR1 is SGHNT, CDR2 YYREEE (reference sequence). There are 12 residues in the CDR3. Trimming stripped 0 bases from V and 5 bases from J, with 6 bases between. CDR3 residues: CASSLEVDEQYF. Here the CDR3 DNA reads TGTGCCAGCAGCTTGGAAGTGGACGAGCAGTACTTC.

This chain links TRBV2 with TRBJ2-2, with unresolved D. The V and J ends lost 10 bases and 0 bases respectively, with 15 bases between them. Germline CDR1 and CDR2: SNHLY and FYNNEI. The CDR3 contains 15 residues. CDR3: CATQQTPSNTGELFF. DNA for the CDR3: TGTGCCACGCAGCAAACGCCCTCGAACACCGGGGAGCTGTTTTTT.

Of note for this clonotype: A much larger clone differs by one base, so this may be a read error. The chain has TRBV7-3 and TRBJ1-1; D gene unclear. Germline values: CDR1 SGHTA, CDR2 FQGTGA. The CDR3 is made up of 13 amino acids. In nucleotides, the CDR3 is TGTGCCAGCAGCTCAGCCTTGAACGCTGAAGCTTTCTTT. It codes for CASSSALNAEAFF.

Details on this clonotype: A read error may explain this, as a much larger clone is one base away. The V gene is TRBV15, the J gene TRBJ2-6, with TRBD1 matching over 8 bases. This CDR3 is 16 amino acids long. Germline lookup yields CDR1 LNHNV and CDR2 YYDKDF (reference sequence). The CDR3 protein is CATSGQGESGANVMTF. Here the CDR3 DNA reads TGTGCCACCAGCGGACAGGGAGAGTCTGGGGCCAACGTCATGACTTTC.

This clonotype was picked up a small number of times. V is TRBV5-4 and J is TRBJ2-1; 8 nucleotides align to TRBD1. The ends lost 0 bases at V and 7 bases at J; junction bases unmatched: 6. Germline values: CDR1 SGHNT, CDR2 YYREEE (reference sequence). The CDR3 consists of 15 residues. The CDR3 nucleotides are TGTGCCAGCAGCTTGGAGCCCCGACAGGGGAATGAGCAGTTCTTC. It encodes CASSLEPRQGNEQFF.

Only a few counts were recorded for this clonotype. V and J are TRBV19 and TRBJ1-5; D gene ambiguous. Germline CDR1 is LNHDA and CDR2 is SQIVND (reference sequence). CDR3 size: 15 residues. Trimming took 1 base from V and 5 from J, leaving 12 bases between them. The CDR3 DNA follows: TGTGCCAGTAGTATAGGCAGGCCAGAGGATCAGCCCCAGCATTTT. It is translated as CASSIGRPEDQPQHF.

This clonotype was found a few times. The genes are TRBV12-5 and TRBJ1-5; 9 bases are a match to TRBD1. After removal of 0 bases from V and 2 bases from J, the junction contained 11 bases not matched to a gene. This CDR3 region has 19 residues. Germline CDR1 and CDR2: LGHNT and FRNRAP. The CDR3 nucleotides read TGTGCTAGTGGTTTGGTTCTCGTACAGGGGGCATTTCGCAATCAGCCCCAGCATTTT. Its translation: CASGLVLVQGAFRNQPQHF.

This clonotype was observed at least ten times. The chain has TRBV7-9 and TRBJ2-1; 8 bases align to TRBD1. This CDR3 is 14 amino acids long. J lost 8 bases, V lost 6 bases, and 9 bases had no gene match. Germline V CDR1 and CDR2: SEHNR, FQNEAQ (reference sequence). CDR3 in DNA: TGTGCCAGCAGGTGGCAGGGGGCGCGAGATGAGCAGTTCTTC. Protein sequence: CASRWQGARDEQFF. The whole variable domain, remainder taken from reference TRBV7-9 and TRBJ2-1, is DTGVSQNPRHKITKRGQNVTFRCDPISEHNRLYWYRQTLGQGPEFLTYFQNEAQLEKSRLLSDRFSAERPKGSFSTLEIQRTEQGDSAMYLCASRWQGARDEQFFGPGTRLTVL.

This clonotype has only a few counts. The gene calls are TRBV2 and TRBJ1-1; D is unresolved. CDR1 is SNHLY and CDR2 is FYNNEI in the germline V gene. The V end was cut by 5 bases, the J end by 0 bases, with 13 bases between. This CDR3 comprises 15 residues. The CDR3 nucleotides are TGTGCCAGCAGTTCCGGACCCGCCATGAACACTGAAGCTTTCTTT. Its translation: CASSSGPAMNTEAFF.

The V gene is TRBV6-5, the J gene TRBJ2-3; 10 bases are a match to TRBD1. V dropped 6 bases and J dropped 4; count of bases not matched to a gene: 4. The CDR3 consists of 14 residues. CDR1 is MNHEY and CDR2 is SVGAGI in the germline V gene. The DNA for the CDR3 is TGTGCCAGCAGACTGACAGGGGGCGCAGATACGCAGTATTTT. It translates to CASRLTGGADTQYF.